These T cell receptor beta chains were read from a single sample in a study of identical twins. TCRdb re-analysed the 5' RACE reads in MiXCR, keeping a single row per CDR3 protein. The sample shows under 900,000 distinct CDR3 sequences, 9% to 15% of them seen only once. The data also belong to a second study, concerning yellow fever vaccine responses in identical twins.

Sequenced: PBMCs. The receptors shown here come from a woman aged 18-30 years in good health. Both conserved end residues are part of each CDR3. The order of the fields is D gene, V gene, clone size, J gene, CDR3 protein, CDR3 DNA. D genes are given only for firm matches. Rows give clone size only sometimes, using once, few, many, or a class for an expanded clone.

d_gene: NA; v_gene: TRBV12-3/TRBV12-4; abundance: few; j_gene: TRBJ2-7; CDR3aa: CASSLDDYVGLYEQYF; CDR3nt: TGTGCCAGCAGTCTGGACGACTACGTGGGGCTCTACGAGCAGTACTTC
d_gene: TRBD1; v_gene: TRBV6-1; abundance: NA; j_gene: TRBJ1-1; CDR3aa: CASSEAPTGARTEAFF; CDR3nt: TGTGCCAGCAGTGAAGCCCCAACAGGGGCGCGGACTGAAGCTTTCTTT
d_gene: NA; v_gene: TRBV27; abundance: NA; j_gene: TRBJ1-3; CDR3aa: CASSPLKQGLNTIYF; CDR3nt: TGTGCCAGCAGTCCCCTTAAACAAGGGCTTAACACCATATATTTT
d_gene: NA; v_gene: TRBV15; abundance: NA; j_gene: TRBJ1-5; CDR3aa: CATSRILGGSNQPQHF; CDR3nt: TGTGCCACCAGCAGGATTCTGGGTGGTAGCAATCAGCCCCAGCATTTT
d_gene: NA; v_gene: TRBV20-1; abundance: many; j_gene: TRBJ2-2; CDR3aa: CSATSRFGELFF; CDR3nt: TGCAGTGCTACCTCCAGATTTGGGGAGCTGTTTTTT
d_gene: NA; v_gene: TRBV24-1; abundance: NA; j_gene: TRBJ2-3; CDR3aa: CATSESGVTDTQYF; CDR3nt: TGTGCCACCAGTGAGTCAGGAGTCACAGATACGCAGTATTTT
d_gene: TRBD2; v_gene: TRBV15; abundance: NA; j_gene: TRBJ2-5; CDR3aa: CATSRSGGKETQYF; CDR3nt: TGTGCCACCAGCAGAAGCGGGGGGAAAGAGACCCAGTACTTC
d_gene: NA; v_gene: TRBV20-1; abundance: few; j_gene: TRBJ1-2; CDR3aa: CSAPGRHYGYTF; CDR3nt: TGCAGTGCGCCGGGGCGCCACTATGGCTACACCTTC
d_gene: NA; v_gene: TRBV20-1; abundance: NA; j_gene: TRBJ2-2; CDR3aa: CSAPLAWGGELFF; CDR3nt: TGCAGTGCCCCCCTCGCGTGGGGCGGGGAGCTGTTTTTT
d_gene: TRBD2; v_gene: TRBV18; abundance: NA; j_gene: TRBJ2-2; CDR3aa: CASSPIRLAANTGELFF; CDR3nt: TGTGCCAGCTCACCCATTCGACTAGCGGCGAACACCGGGGAGCTGTTTTTT
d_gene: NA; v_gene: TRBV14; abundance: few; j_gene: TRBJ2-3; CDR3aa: CASSRYPKKAGTDTQYF; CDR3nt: TGTGCCAGCAGCCGATACCCAAAAAAAGCGGGTACAGATACGCAGTATTTT
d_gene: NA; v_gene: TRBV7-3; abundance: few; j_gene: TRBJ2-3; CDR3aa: CASSSGRGLTDTQYF; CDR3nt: TGTGCCAGCAGCTCCGGTAGAGGGCTCACAGATACGCAGTATTTT
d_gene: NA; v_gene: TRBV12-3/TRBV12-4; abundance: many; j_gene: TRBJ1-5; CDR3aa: CASSPSSQPQHF; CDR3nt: TGTGCCAGCAGTCCTTCGAGTCAGCCCCAGCATTTT
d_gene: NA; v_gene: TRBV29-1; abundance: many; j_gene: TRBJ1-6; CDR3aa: CSVEEDSPGSPLHF; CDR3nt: TGCAGCGTTGAAGAGGACAGTCCGGGTTCACCCCTCCACTTT
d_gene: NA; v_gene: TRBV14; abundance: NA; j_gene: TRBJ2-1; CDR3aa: CASSQKDNYNEQFF; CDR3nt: TGTGCCAGCAGCCAGAAGGATAACTACAATGAGCAGTTCTTC
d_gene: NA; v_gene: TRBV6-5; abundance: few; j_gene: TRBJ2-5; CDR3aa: CASSYAALSQETQYF; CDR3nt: TGTGCCAGCAGTTACGCAGCCTTATCCCAAGAGACCCAGTACTTC
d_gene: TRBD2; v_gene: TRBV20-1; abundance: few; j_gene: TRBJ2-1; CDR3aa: CSASLAGGVGEQFF; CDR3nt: TGCAGTGCCAGCCTTGCGGGAGGCGTCGGTGAGCAGTTCTTC
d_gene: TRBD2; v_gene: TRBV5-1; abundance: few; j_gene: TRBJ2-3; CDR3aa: CASSLVFGGGPTDTQYF; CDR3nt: TGCGCCAGCAGCTTGGTTTTCGGCGGGGGACCCACAGATACGCAGTATTTT
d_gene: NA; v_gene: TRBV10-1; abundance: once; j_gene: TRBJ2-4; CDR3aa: CASSERGSGKNIQYF; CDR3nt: TGCGCCAGCAGTGAGCGGGGGTCGGGCAAAAACATTCAGTACTTC
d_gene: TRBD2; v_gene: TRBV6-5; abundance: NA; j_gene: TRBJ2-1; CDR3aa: CASSYSSGSLNEQFF; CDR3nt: TGTGCCAGCAGTTATAGTAGCGGGAGTCTAAATGAGCAGTTCTTC
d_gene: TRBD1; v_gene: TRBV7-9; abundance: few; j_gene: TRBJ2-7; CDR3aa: CASSLVPGRGNEQYF; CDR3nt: TGTGCCAGCAGCTTAGTACCCGGCAGGGGGAACGAGCAGTACTTC
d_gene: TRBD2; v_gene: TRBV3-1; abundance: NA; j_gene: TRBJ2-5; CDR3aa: CASRPPPSGGETQYF; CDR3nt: TGTGCCAGCAGACCCCCTCCTAGCGGGGGAGAGACCCAGTACTTC
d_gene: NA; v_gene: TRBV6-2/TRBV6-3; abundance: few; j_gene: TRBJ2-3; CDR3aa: CASRQQLGDASVPTDTQYF; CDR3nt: TGTGCCAGCAGGCAACAACTGGGGGACGCTAGCGTACCCACAGATACGCAGTATTTT
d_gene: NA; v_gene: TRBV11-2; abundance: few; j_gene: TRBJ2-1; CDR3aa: CASSFIGSRNNYNEQFF; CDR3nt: TGTGCCAGCAGCTTTATAGGGAGCCGGAACAACTACAATGAGCAGTTCTTC
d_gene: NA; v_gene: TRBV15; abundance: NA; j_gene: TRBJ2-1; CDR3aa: CATSTKRVRAYNEQFF; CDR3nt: TGTGCCACCAGCACTAAGCGGGTACGTGCCTACAATGAGCAGTTCTTC
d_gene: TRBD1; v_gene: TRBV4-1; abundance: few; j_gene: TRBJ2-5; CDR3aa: CASSQEGGTGQETQYF; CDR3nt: TGCGCCAGCAGCCAAGAGGGAGGGACAGGGCAAGAGACCCAGTACTTC
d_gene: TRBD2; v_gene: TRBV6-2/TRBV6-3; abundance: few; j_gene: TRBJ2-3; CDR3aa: CASSYGGGPGTDTQYF; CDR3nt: TGTGCCAGCAGTTACGGCGGGGGGCCGGGCACAGATACGCAGTATTTT
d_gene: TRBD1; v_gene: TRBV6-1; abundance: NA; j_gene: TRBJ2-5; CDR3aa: CASSERSRDRGRETQYF; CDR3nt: TGTGCCAGCAGTGAAAGGTCGCGGGACAGGGGGCGAGAGACCCAGTACTTC
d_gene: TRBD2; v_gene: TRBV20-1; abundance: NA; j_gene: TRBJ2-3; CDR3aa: CSAELAGSSTDTQYF; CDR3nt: TGCAGTGCTGAACTAGCGGGGTCTAGCACAGATACGCAGTATTTT
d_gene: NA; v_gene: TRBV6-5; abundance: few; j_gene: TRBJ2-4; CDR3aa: CASRAGDLQQYF; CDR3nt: TGTGCCAGCAGGGCAGGGGACCTCCAACAGTACTTC